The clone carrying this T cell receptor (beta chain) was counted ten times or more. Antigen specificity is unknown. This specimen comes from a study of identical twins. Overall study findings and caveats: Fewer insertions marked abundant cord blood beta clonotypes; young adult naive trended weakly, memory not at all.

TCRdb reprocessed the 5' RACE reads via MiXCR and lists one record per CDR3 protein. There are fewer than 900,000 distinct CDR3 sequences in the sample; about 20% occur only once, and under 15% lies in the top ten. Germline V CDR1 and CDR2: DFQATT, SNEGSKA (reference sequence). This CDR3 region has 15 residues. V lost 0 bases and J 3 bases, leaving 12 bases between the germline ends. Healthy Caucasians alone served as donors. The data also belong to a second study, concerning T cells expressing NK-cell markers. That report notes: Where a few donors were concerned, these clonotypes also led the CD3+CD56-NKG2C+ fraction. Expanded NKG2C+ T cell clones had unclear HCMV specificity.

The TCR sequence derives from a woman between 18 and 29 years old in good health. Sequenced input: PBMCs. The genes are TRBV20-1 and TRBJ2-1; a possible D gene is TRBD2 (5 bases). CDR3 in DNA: TGCAGTGCTAGAGATCCAGCGGTTAACTACAATGAGCAGTTCTTC. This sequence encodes CSARDPAVNYNEQFF.